The 5 T cell receptor beta chains listed next were all sequenced from one sample in a study of shared T cell receptors in the human thymus. The table came from immunoSEQ multiplex PCR; TCRdb's copy has only in-frame clones and leaves some out. The sample includes hundreds of thousands of clones, 75% to 90% of them seen just once. These sequences were also reported in another study, on human thymus T cells.

The source material was thymocytes. All receptors come from a girl under three years old with a congenital heart defect.

The rearrangement links TRBV25-1 to TRBJ1-4; 7 positions agree with TRBD1. Per germline, CDR1 MGHDK and CDR2 SYGVNS. V lost 5 bases, J lost 8 bases, and 8 bases stayed unmatched. The CDR3 sequence is 14 residues long. The chain's CDR3 is CASSLPQGDEKLFF. Here the CDR3 DNA reads TGTGCCAGCAGTCTCCCCCAGGGGGACGAAAAACTGTTTTTT.

Concerning this clone itself: The same CDR3 also results from other DNA sequences found in this sample. V usage is TRBV5-1 and J usage is TRBJ2-7; D possibly corresponds to TRBD1 (5 bases). The V and J ends lost 4 bases and 3 bases respectively, with 8 bases between them. The CDR3 is made up of 12 amino acids. The germline V gene encodes CDR1 SGHRS and CDR2 YFSETQ. CDR3: CASSRDSYEQYF. The CDR3 region has the DNA TGCGCCAGCAGCCGTGACAGCTACGAGCAGTACTTC.

V is TRBV9 and J is TRBJ2-1, with 9 nucleotides matching TRBD1. With 0 bases clipped from V and 8 bases from J, the junction kept 9 bases outside the gene matches. This CDR3 spans 16 amino acids. Germline-derived CDR1 and CDR2 are SGDLS and YYNGEE. Written as DNA, the CDR3 is TGTGCCAGCAGCGTAGAGCCGGGACAGGGAGGAGATGAGCAGTTCTTC. Translated, it gives CASSVEPGQGGDEQFF.

The chain recombines TRBV5-6 with TRBJ2-7; 7 bases are a match to TRBD2. Per the germline V gene, CDR1 is SGHDT and CDR2 is YYEEEE. This CDR3 comprises 15 residues. V shed 5 bases and J 4 bases; nucleotides not matched to a gene: 12. CDR3 sequence (DNA): TGTGCCAGCAGTACTGAACGGGGGGAGCTGTACGAGCAGTACTTC. This gives the protein CASSTERGELYEQYF.

The chain is built from TRBV12-2 and TRBJ2-1; the table's D gene call, TRBD2, was not cross checked with the DNA. TRBV12-2 counts as a pseudogene. The CDR3 is 18 amino acids. Here the CDR3 reads CASRLGASGGRTYNEQFF. The CDR3, as DNA: TGTGCAAGTCGCTTAGGGGCTAGCGGGGGGCGCACCTACAATGAGCAGTTCTTC.